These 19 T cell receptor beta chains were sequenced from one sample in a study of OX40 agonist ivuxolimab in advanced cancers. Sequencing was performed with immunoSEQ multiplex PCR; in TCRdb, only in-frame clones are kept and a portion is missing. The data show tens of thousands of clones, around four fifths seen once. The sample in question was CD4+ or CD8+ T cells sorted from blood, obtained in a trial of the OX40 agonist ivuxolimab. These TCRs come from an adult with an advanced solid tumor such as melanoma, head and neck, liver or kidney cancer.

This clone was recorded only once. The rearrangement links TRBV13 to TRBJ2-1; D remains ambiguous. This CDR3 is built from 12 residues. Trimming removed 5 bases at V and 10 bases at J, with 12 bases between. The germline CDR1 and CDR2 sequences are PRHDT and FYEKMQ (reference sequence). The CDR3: CASSPLYSEQFF. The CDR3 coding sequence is TGTGCCAGCAGCCCCCTTTACAGCGAGCAGTTCTTC.

The CDR3 region is CASSQGVPSGGSSTDTQYF. CDR3 sequence (DNA): TGTGCCAGCAGCCAAGGAGTCCCTAGCGGGGGTTCTAGCACAGATACGCAGTATTTT. The genes are TRBV4-2 and TRBJ2-3; 10 nucleotides line up with TRBD2. Germline V gene data show CDR1 as LGHNA and CDR2 as YNFKEQ. V was pared by 1 base and J by 0 bases, with 10 bases of the junction left unmatched. The CDR3 covers 19 residues.

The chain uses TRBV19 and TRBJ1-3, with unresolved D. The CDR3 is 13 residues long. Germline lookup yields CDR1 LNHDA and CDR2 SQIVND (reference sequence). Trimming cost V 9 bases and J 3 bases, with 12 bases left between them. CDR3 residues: CASRPEGGNTIYF. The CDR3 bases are TGTGCCAGCCGACCGGAGGGTGGAAACACCATATATTTT.

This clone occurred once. The CDR3 region is CASRDRGHYGYTF. CDR3 sequence (DNA): TGTGCCAGCAGGGACAGGGGCCACTATGGCTACACCTTC. The V gene is TRBV27, the J gene TRBJ1-2; 9 positions match TRBD1. The V gene's germline CDR1 is MNHEY and CDR2 SMNVEV (reference sequence). J gave up 3 bases and V 6 bases, and 2 bases lay outside the gene matches. This CDR3 is built from 13 residues.

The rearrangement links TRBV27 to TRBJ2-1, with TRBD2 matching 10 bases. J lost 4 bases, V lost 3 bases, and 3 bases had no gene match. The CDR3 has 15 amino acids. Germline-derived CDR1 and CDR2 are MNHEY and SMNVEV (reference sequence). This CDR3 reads CASSLSGRVYNEQFF. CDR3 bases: TGTGCCAGCAGTTTGAGCGGGAGGGTTTACAATGAGCAGTTCTTC.

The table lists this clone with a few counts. CDR3 region: CASRDSSAGNTEAFF. Written as DNA, the CDR3 is TGTGCCAGCAGGGATTCCTCCGCCGGGAACACTGAAGCTTTCTTT. The chain uses TRBV2 and TRBJ1-1; D is ambiguous. The germline gives CDR1 SNHLY, CDR2 FYNNEI. Between the trimmed V and J ends, which lost 6 bases and 1 base, there was a span of 15 bases. The CDR3 extends over 15 amino acids. Drawing the rest from reference TRBV2 and TRBJ1-1, the complete variable domain is EPEVTQTPSHQVTQMGQEVILRCVPISNHLYFYWYRQILGQKVEFLVSFYNNEISEKSEIFDDQFSVERPDGSNFTLKIRSTKLEDSAMYFCASRDSSAGNTEAFFGQGTRLTVV.

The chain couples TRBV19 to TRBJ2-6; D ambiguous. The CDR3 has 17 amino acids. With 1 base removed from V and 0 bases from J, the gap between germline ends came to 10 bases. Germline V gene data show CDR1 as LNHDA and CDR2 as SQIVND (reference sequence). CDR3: CASSIGPVSSGANVLTF. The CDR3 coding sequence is TGTGCCAGTAGTATAGGGCCAGTGAGCTCTGGGGCCAACGTCCTGACTTTC.

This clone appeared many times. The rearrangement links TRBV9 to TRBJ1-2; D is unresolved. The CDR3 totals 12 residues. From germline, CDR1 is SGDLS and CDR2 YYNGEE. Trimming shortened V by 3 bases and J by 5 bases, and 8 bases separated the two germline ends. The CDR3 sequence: CASSEEGYGYTF. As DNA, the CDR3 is TGTGCCAGCAGCGAGGAGGGTTATGGCTACACCTTC.

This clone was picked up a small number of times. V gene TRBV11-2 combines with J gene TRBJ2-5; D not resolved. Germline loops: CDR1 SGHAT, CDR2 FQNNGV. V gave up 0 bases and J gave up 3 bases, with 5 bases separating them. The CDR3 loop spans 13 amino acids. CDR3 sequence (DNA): TGTGCCAGCAGCTTAGAGCCCGAAGAGACCCAGTACTTC. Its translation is CASSLEPEETQYF.

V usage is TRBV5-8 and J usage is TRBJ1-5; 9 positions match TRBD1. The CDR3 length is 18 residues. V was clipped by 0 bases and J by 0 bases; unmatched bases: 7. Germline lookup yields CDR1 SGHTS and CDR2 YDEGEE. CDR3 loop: CASSLVGQGDYSNQPQHF. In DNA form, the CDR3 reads TGTGCCAGCAGCTTGGTGGGACAGGGCGATTATAGCAATCAGCCCCAGCATTTT.

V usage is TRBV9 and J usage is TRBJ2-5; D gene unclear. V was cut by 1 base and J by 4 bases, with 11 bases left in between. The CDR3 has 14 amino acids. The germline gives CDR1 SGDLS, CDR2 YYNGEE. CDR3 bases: TGTGCCAGCAGCGTATTCAGCGCCCCAGAGACCCAGTACTTC. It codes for CASSVFSAPETQYF.

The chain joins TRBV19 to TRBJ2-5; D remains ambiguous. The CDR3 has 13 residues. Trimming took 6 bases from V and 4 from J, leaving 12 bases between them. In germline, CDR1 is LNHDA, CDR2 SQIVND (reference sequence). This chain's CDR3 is CASSDGERETQYF. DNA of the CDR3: TGTGCCAGTAGCGATGGGGAAAGAGAGACCCAGTACTTC.

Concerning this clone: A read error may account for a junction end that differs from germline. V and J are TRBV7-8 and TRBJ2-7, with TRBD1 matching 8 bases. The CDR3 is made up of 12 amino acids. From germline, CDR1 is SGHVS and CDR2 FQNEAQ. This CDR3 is CASSLDTGGKVF. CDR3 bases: TGTGCCAGCAGCTTAGATACAGGGGGTAAAGTCTTC.

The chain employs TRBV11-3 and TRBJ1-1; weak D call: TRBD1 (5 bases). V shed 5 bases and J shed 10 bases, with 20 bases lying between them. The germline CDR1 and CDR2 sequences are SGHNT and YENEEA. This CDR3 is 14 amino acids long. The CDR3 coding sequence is TGTGCCAGCAGCCAAGGGACCCCCGGCCAGCGAGCTTTCTTT. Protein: CASSQGTPGQRAFF. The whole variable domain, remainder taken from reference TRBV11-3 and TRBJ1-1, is EAGVVQSPRYKIIEKKQPVAFWCNPISGHNTLYWYLQNLGQGPELLIRYENEEAVDDSQLPKDRFSAERLKGVDSTLKIQPAELGDSAVYLCASSQGTPGQRAFFGQGTRLTVV.

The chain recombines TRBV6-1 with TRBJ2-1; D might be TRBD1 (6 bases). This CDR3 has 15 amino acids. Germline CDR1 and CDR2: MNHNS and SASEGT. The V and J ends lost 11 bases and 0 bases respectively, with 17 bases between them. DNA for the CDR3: TGTGCCGTCGCCCAGGGGCCGAGCTCCTACAATGAGCAGTTCTTC. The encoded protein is CAVAQGPSSYNEQFF.

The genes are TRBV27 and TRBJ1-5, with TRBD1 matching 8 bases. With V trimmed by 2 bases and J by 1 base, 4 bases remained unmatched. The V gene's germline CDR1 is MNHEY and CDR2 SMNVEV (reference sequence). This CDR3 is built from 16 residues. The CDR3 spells CASSLVGQGSNQPQHF. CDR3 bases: TGTGCCAGCAGTTTAGTTGGACAGGGCAGCAATCAGCCCCAGCATTTT.

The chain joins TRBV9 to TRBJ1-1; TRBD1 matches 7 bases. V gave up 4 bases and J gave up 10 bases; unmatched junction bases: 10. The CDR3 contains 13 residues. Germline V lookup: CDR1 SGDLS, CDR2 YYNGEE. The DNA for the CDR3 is TGTGCCAGCAGCCTAACTCTTCAGGGGGTAGCTTTCTTT. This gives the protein CASSLTLQGVAFF. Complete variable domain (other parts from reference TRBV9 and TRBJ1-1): DSGVTQTPKHLITATGQRVTLRCSPRSGDLSVYWYQQSLDQGLQFLIQYYNGEERAKGNILERFSAQQFPDLHSELNLSSLELGDSALYFCASSLTLQGVAFFGQGTRLTVV.

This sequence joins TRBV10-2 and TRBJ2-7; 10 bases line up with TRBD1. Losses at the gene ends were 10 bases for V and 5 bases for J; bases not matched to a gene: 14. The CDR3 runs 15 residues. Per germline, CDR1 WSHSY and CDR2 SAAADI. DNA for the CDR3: TGCGCCACCCCCAAGGTAGGGACAGGGGCCGACGAGCAGTACTTC. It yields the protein CATPKVGTGADEQYF.

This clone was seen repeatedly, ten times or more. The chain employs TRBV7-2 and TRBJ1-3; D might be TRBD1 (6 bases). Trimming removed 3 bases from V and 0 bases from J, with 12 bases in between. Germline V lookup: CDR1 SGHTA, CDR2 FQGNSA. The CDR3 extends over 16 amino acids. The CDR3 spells CASSFVGGGSGNTIYF. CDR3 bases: TGTGCCAGCAGCTTTGTAGGAGGGGGCTCTGGAAACACCATATATTTT. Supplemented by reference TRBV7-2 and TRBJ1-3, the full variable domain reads GAGVSQSPSNKVTEKGKDVELRCDPISGHTALYWYRQSLGQGLEFLIYFQGNSAPDKSGLPSDRFSAERTGGSVSTLTIQRTQQEDSAVYLCASSFVGGGSGNTIYFGEGSWLTVV.